A selection of T cell receptor beta chains follows, all from one sample in a study of cytomegalovirus exposure and HLA in healthy donors. Some clones are missing from TCRdb's copy, which holds only in-frame ones; the method was immunoSEQ multiplex PCR. The sample lists roughly 180,000 clones, roughly 84% occurring once. Sequencing input: PBMCs. The source is a boy between 5 and 17 years old in good health and CMV-seronegative. CDR3s include the opening cysteine and the closing phenylalanine or tryptophan. Each record gives: J gene, clone size, D gene, V gene, CDR3 protein, CDR3 DNA. D genes are given only for firm matches. Not every row has a clone size; where given, it reads once, few, many or a size class.

J gene: TRBJ1-4
clone size: .
D gene: .
V gene: TRBV29-1
CDR3 protein: CSVADSPNEKLFF
CDR3 DNA: TGCAGCGTTGCGGACAGCCCTAATGAAAAACTGTTTTTT

J gene: TRBJ1-2
clone size: .
D gene: .
V gene: TRBV9
CDR3 protein: CASSPRASFGYTF
CDR3 DNA: TGTGCCAGCAGCCCGCGGGCCTCCTTTGGCTACACCTTC

J gene: TRBJ2-2
clone size: .
D gene: TRBD2
V gene: TRBV7-9
CDR3 protein: CASRRLAGGHNNTGELFF
CDR3 DNA: TGTGCCAGCAGACGACTAGCGGGGGGCCATAATAACACCGGGGAGCTGTTTTTT

J gene: TRBJ2-7
clone size: .
D gene: .
V gene: TRBV6-1
CDR3 protein: CASGKTVYEQYF
CDR3 DNA: TGTGCCAGCGGCAAGACAGTCTACGAGCAGTACTTC

J gene: TRBJ2-5
clone size: .
D gene: TRBD1
V gene: TRBV13
CDR3 protein: CASSLGTEQYF
CDR3 DNA: TGTGCCAGCAGCTTGGGGACAGAGCAGTACTTC

J gene: TRBJ2-3
clone size: .
D gene: TRBD2
V gene: TRBV5-1
CDR3 protein: CASSSGGAISDTQYF
CDR3 DNA: TGCGCCAGCAGCAGCGGGGGGGCCATCTCAGATACGCAGTATTTT

J gene: TRBJ2-3
clone size: once
D gene: TRBD2
V gene: TRBV6-5
CDR3 protein: CASSLGLGGDTQYF
CDR3 DNA: TGTGCCAGCAGTTTAGGACTAGGCGGAGATACGCAGTATTTT

J gene: TRBJ2-7
clone size: .
D gene: .
V gene: TRBV5-1
CDR3 protein: CASSLSLRSYEQYF
CDR3 DNA: TGCGCCAGCAGCTTGTCCCTCAGGTCCTACGAGCAGTACTTC

J gene: TRBJ1-2
clone size: .
D gene: TRBD1
V gene: TRBV6-1
CDR3 protein: CASRDRGRLSYGYTF
CDR3 DNA: TGTGCCAGCAGAGACAGGGGGCGGTTAAGCTATGGCTACACCTTC

J gene: TRBJ1-5
clone size: .
D gene: TRBD1
V gene: TRBV19
CDR3 protein: CASSPLRGQGDQPQHF
CDR3 DNA: TGTGCCAGTAGTCCCCTTCGTGGACAGGGAGATCAGCCCCAGCATTTT

J gene: TRBJ2-3
clone size: .
D gene: TRBD2
V gene: TRBV6-5
CDR3 protein: CASRRTSHTQYF
CDR3 DNA: TGTGCCAGCAGGAGGACTAGTCATACGCAGTATTTT

J gene: TRBJ1-3
clone size: .
D gene: .
V gene: TRBV4-1
CDR3 protein: CASRPVGGREVYTIYF
CDR3 DNA: TGCGCCAGCAGGCCCGTGGGGGGTAGAGAGGTATACACCATATATTTT

J gene: TRBJ1-3
clone size: once
D gene: .
V gene: TRBV30
CDR3 protein: CAGSGGLDFTPIYF
CDR3 DNA: TGTGCCGGGTCGGGGGGATTGGATTTTACTCCCATATATTTT

J gene: TRBJ2-7
clone size: once
D gene: .
V gene: TRBV6-1
CDR3 protein: CASSEFAALYSYEQYF
CDR3 DNA: TGTGCCAGCAGTGAATTTGCAGCGCTATATTCCTACGAGCAGTACTTC

J gene: TRBJ2-1
clone size: .
D gene: TRBD2
V gene: TRBV5-1
CDR3 protein: CASSSEKRGTYNEQFF
CDR3 DNA: TGCGCCAGCAGCTCGGAGAAGCGGGGGACTTACAATGAGCAGTTCTTC

J gene: TRBJ2-1
clone size: .
D gene: TRBD1
V gene: TRBV9
CDR3 protein: CASSVWDRAEEQFF
CDR3 DNA: TGTGCCAGCAGCGTCTGGGACAGGGCTGAAGAGCAGTTCTTC

J gene: TRBJ1-5
clone size: .
D gene: .
V gene: TRBV6-1
CDR3 protein: CASSEGGFGNQPQHF
CDR3 DNA: TGTGCCAGCAGTGAAGGTGGCTTTGGCAATCAGCCCCAGCATTTT

J gene: TRBJ2-2
clone size: .
D gene: .
V gene: TRBV5-6
CDR3 protein: CASSDGVRRGLTGELFF
CDR3 DNA: TGTGCCAGCAGCGATGGGGTGAGGAGGGGGCTCACCGGGGAGCTGTTTTTT

J gene: TRBJ2-7
clone size: .
D gene: TRBD2
V gene: TRBV27
CDR3 protein: CASSPPGLTGYEQYF
CDR3 DNA: TGTGCCAGCAGTCCTCCGGGACTAACGGGCTACGAGCAGTACTTC

J gene: TRBJ2-1
clone size: few
D gene: TRBD1
V gene: TRBV4-3
CDR3 protein: CASSQGTGDSNNEQFF
CDR3 DNA: TGCGCCAGCAGCCAAGGGACAGGGGATTCCAACAATGAGCAGTTCTTC

J gene: TRBJ1-4
clone size: .
D gene: TRBD1
V gene: TRBV5-4
CDR3 protein: CASSLYGTGNEKLFF
CDR3 DNA: TGTGCCAGCAGCTTGTACGGGACAGGGAATGAAAAACTGTTTTTT

J gene: TRBJ1-3
clone size: .
D gene: TRBD1
V gene: TRBV4-1
CDR3 protein: CASSQEVKRARQGEPIF
CDR3 DNA: TGCGCCAGCAGCCAAGAAGTGAAGAGGGCTAGACAGGGTGAACCGATATTT

J gene: TRBJ2-7
clone size: .
D gene: TRBD1
V gene: TRBV6-1
CDR3 protein: CATRDSTYEQYF
CDR3 DNA: TGTGCCACCCGGGACAGCACCTACGAGCAGTACTTC

J gene: TRBJ1-1
clone size: few
D gene: .
V gene: TRBV27
CDR3 protein: CASSRGNTEAFF
CDR3 DNA: TGTGCCAGCAGCAGGGGGAACACTGAAGCTTTCTTT

J gene: TRBJ2-2
clone size: .
D gene: .
V gene: TRBV5-6
CDR3 protein: CASSRGFTNTGELFF
CDR3 DNA: TGTGCCAGCAGCCGGGGATTCACGAACACCGGGGAGCTGTTTTTT

J gene: TRBJ1-1
clone size: .
D gene: TRBD1
V gene: TRBV7-6
CDR3 protein: CASSLSGQFEAFF
CDR3 DNA: TGTGCCAGCAGCTTATCGGGACAGTTTGAAGCTTTCTTT

J gene: TRBJ1-1
clone size: .
D gene: TRBD1
V gene: TRBV5-1
CDR3 protein: CASSARGVTEAFF
CDR3 DNA: TGCGCCAGCAGCGCCAGGGGGGTCACTGAAGCTTTCTTT

J gene: TRBJ1-6
clone size: .
D gene: TRBD1
V gene: TRBV6-1
CDR3 protein: CASRAWTGNNSPLHF
CDR3 DNA: TGTGCCAGCAGGGCCTGGACAGGAAATAATTCACCCCTCCACTTT

J gene: TRBJ2-2
clone size: .
D gene: TRBD2
V gene: TRBV10-3
CDR3 protein: CAARSGRMHTGELFF
CDR3 DNA: TGTGCGGCCCGTAGCGGGAGGATGCACACCGGGGAGCTGTTTTTT

J gene: TRBJ1-2
clone size: few
D gene: .
V gene: TRBV5-4
CDR3 protein: CASSPRGGGAGYGYTF
CDR3 DNA: TGTGCCAGCAGCCCCCGGGGCGGGGGCGCCGGCTATGGCTACACCTTC

J gene: TRBJ2-2
clone size: .
D gene: .
V gene: TRBV7-7
CDR3 protein: CASSTDRTTGELFF
CDR3 DNA: TGTGCTAGCAGCACCGACAGGACCACCGGGGAGCTGTTTTTT

J gene: TRBJ2-7
clone size: .
D gene: .
V gene: TRBV20-1
CDR3 protein: CSASLGVEQYF
CDR3 DNA: TGCAGTGCTTCCCTAGGGGTTGAGCAGTACTTC

J gene: TRBJ1-5
clone size: .
D gene: .
V gene: TRBV18
CDR3 protein: CASSPNRELSNQPQHF
CDR3 DNA: TGTGCCAGCTCACCCAACAGGGAACTGAGCAATCAGCCCCAGCATTTT

J gene: TRBJ1-4
clone size: .
D gene: .
V gene: TRBV14
CDR3 protein: CASSQDRMAGNEKLFF
CDR3 DNA: TGTGCCAGCAGCCAAGATCGGATGGCAGGGAATGAAAAACTGTTTTTT

J gene: TRBJ1-6
clone size: .
D gene: TRBD1
V gene: TRBV2
CDR3 protein: CASSGPGQGSSYNSPLHF
CDR3 DNA: TGTGCCAGCAGTGGACCCGGACAGGGCAGCTCCTATAATTCACCCCTCCACTTT

J gene: TRBJ2-2
clone size: .
D gene: TRBD2
V gene: TRBV7-3
CDR3 protein: CASSLTGGPRGGELFF
CDR3 DNA: TGTGCCAGCAGCTTGACGGGAGGCCCCCGTGGCGGGGAGCTGTTTTTT

J gene: TRBJ2-1
clone size: .
D gene: .
V gene: TRBV27
CDR3 protein: CASSFDRYNEQFF
CDR3 DNA: TGTGCCAGCAGTTTTGACAGGTACAATGAGCAGTTCTTC

J gene: TRBJ2-7
clone size: .
D gene: TRBD1
V gene: TRBV27
CDR3 protein: CASRYSGDRGSYEQYF
CDR3 DNA: TGTGCCAGCAGATACTCCGGGGACAGGGGCTCCTACGAGCAGTACTTC

J gene: TRBJ2-7
clone size: .
D gene: TRBD2
V gene: TRBV23-1
CDR3 protein: CASNQGRELATYEQYF
CDR3 DNA: TGCGCCAGCAATCAAGGGAGGGAGCTCGCTACCTACGAGCAGTACTTC

J gene: TRBJ2-3
clone size: .
D gene: .
V gene: TRBV7-2
CDR3 protein: CASRQGFKDTQYF
CDR3 DNA: TGTGCCAGCAGGCAGGGATTTAAAGATACGCAGTATTTT

J gene: TRBJ2-1
clone size: once
D gene: .
V gene: TRBV4-2
CDR3 protein: CASSQAARANEQFF
CDR3 DNA: TGTGCCAGCAGCCAAGCGGCTAGAGCCAATGAGCAGTTCTTC

J gene: TRBJ1-2
clone size: .
D gene: TRBD1
V gene: TRBV2
CDR3 protein: CASSEEGGSGYTF
CDR3 DNA: TGTGCCAGCAGTGAAGAAGGGGGCTCTGGCTACACCTTC

J gene: TRBJ1-3
clone size: .
D gene: .
V gene: TRBV4-2
CDR3 protein: CASSQDLPVGNTIYF
CDR3 DNA: TGTGCCAGCAGCCAAGATCTCCCAGTCGGAAACACCATATATTTT

J gene: TRBJ2-7
clone size: .
D gene: .
V gene: TRBV7-9
CDR3 protein: CASSLGGGSSYEQYF
CDR3 DNA: TGTGCCAGCAGCTTAGGTGGGGGGTCCTCCTACGAGCAGTACTTC

J gene: TRBJ2-7
clone size: .
D gene: .
V gene: TRBV29-1
CDR3 protein: CSVRGPTYEQYF
CDR3 DNA: TGCAGCGTCAGGGGCCCTACCTACGAGCAGTACTTC

J gene: TRBJ2-5
clone size: .
D gene: TRBD2
V gene: TRBV7-8
CDR3 protein: CASSLDLSGTSTKETQYF
CDR3 DNA: TGTGCCAGCAGCTTAGATCTTAGTGGGACTAGCACAAAAGAGACCCAGTACTTC

J gene: TRBJ2-7
clone size: .
D gene: TRBD1
V gene: TRBV18
CDR3 protein: CASSPRHALGGTGSYEQYF
CDR3 DNA: TGTGCCAGCTCACCGCGACATGCCCTTGGGGGGACAGGGTCCTACGAGCAGTACTTC

J gene: TRBJ2-7
clone size: once
D gene: TRBD2
V gene: TRBV6-5
CDR3 protein: CASSPSGNPYEQYF
CDR3 DNA: TGTGCCAGCAGTCCTAGCGGGAACCCCTACGAGCAGTACTTC

J gene: TRBJ2-1
clone size: .
D gene: .
V gene: TRBV28
CDR3 protein: CASSLAPRIYEQFF
CDR3 DNA: TGTGCCAGCAGTCTTGCACCGAGGATTTATGAGCAGTTCTTC

J gene: TRBJ1-6
clone size: .
D gene: .
V gene: TRBV7-9
CDR3 protein: CASSLAQGLRSPLHF
CDR3 DNA: TGTGCCAGCAGCTTAGCGCAGGGGCTCCGGTCACCCCTCCACTTT

J gene: TRBJ2-5
clone size: .
D gene: .
V gene: TRBV9
CDR3 protein: CASSVALPGDWAETQYF
CDR3 DNA: TGTGCCAGCAGCGTAGCTCTACCGGGAGATTGGGCAGAGACCCAGTACTTC

J gene: TRBJ1-5
clone size: .
D gene: .
V gene: TRBV4-1
CDR3 protein: CASQTQVTANQPQHF
CDR3 DNA: TGCGCCAGCCAAACACAGGTGACCGCCAATCAGCCCCAGCATTTT

J gene: TRBJ1-1
clone size: .
D gene: TRBD1
V gene: TRBV5-6
CDR3 protein: CASLSLGGPTEAFF
CDR3 DNA: TGTGCCAGCTTAAGCTTAGGGGGCCCCACTGAAGCTTTCTTT